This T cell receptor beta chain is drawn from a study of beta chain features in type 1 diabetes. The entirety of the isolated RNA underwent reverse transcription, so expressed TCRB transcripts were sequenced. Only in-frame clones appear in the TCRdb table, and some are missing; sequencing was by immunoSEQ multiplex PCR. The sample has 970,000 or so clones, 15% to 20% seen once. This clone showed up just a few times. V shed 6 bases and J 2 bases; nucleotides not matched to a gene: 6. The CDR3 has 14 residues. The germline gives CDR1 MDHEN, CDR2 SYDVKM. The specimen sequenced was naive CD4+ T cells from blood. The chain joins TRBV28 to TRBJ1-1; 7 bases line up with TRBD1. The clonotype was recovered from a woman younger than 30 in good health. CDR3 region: CASSPGGVNTEAFF. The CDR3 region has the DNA TGTGCCAGCAGCCCAGGGGGGGTTAACACTGAAGCTTTCTTT.